A selection of T cell receptor beta chains follows, all from one sample in a study of cytomegalovirus exposure and HLA in healthy donors. Assay used: immunoSEQ multiplex PCR; TCRdb lists only in-frame clones, some missing. Among 110,000 to 150,000 clones listed, roughly 80% were seen once. Sample: PBMCs. These receptors all stem from a man aged 40-50 years in good health and CMV-seronegative. Each CDR3 is given with its conserved first and last residue. Each record gives: D gene, V gene, clone size, J gene, CDR3 DNA, CDR3 protein. A D gene is named only where the DNA matches it firmly. Size values are once, few and many counts, or a class for expanded clones, and some rows have none.

D: .
V: TRBV9
size: .
J: TRBJ1-1
DNA: TGTGCCAGCAGCGTAGTTAGGGGCACTGAAGCTTTCTTT
CDR3: CASSVVRGTEAFF

D: TRBD2
V: TRBV7-3
size: .
J: TRBJ2-1
DNA: TGTGCCAGCAGCCCGCCGGGACTAGCGGGGGACAATGAGCAGTTCTTC
CDR3: CASSPPGLAGDNEQFF

D: TRBD1
V: TRBV2
size: .
J: TRBJ1-2
DNA: TGTGCCAGCAGTGACACAGGGGAGTATGGCTACACCTTC
CDR3: CASSDTGEYGYTF

D: .
V: TRBV4-1
size: few
J: TRBJ2-6
DNA: TGCGCCAGCAGCGCTACTGGGGCCAACGTCCTGACTTTC
CDR3: CASSATGANVLTF

D: .
V: TRBV6-5
size: .
J: TRBJ2-1
DNA: TGTGCCAGCACCACAACCCCCCGGGAGAGGCAGTTCTTC
CDR3: CASTTTPRERQFF

D: TRBD1
V: TRBV7-2
size: .
J: TRBJ2-1
DNA: TGTGCCAGCAGCGACAGCTTCCAGGGGGTCAATGAGCAGTTCTTC
CDR3: CASSDSFQGVNEQFF

D: .
V: TRBV7-3
size: .
J: TRBJ2-3
DNA: TGTGCCAGCAGCTCCCGCGGTGTCACAGATACGCAGTATTTT
CDR3: CASSSRGVTDTQYF

D: TRBD1
V: TRBV7-2
size: .
J: TRBJ1-4
DNA: TGTGCCAGCAGCTTAGCGGACAGGAGGCAAAGTGAAAAACTGTTTTTT
CDR3: CASSLADRRQSEKLFF

D: TRBD1
V: TRBV5-4
size: .
J: TRBJ1-2
DNA: TGTGCCAGCAGCCCGGACAGGGGAAATGGCTACACCTTC
CDR3: CASSPDRGNGYTF

D: .
V: TRBV18
size: .
J: TRBJ2-3
DNA: TGTGCCAGCTCCCAGACAGTAAGCACAGATACGCAGTATTTT
CDR3: CASSQTVSTDTQYF

D: .
V: TRBV5-1
size: .
J: TRBJ2-2
DNA: TGCGCCAGCTTTAGCCAGAACACCGGGGAGCTGTTTTTT
CDR3: CASFSQNTGELFF

D: .
V: TRBV11-2
size: .
J: TRBJ2-6
DNA: TGTGCCAGCACCTTGGAAGGGGCTGGGGCCAACGTCCTGACTTTC
CDR3: CASTLEGAGANVLTF

D: .
V: TRBV7-2
size: .
J: TRBJ2-1
DNA: TGTGCCAGCAGCTCCAGGGTTACCTACAATGAGCAGTTCTTC
CDR3: CASSSRVTYNEQFF

D: .
V: TRBV5-1
size: .
J: TRBJ1-2
DNA: TGCGCCAGCAGCTTAGACCGGGGGTCCTTCTATGGCTACACCTTC
CDR3: CASSLDRGSFYGYTF

D: .
V: TRBV4-1
size: .
J: TRBJ1-1
DNA: TGCGCCAGCAGCCAATGGCGGGACTTACCGAACACTGAAGCTTTCTTT
CDR3: CASSQWRDLPNTEAFF

D: TRBD1
V: TRBV7-3
size: .
J: TRBJ2-2
DNA: TGTGCCAGCCGACAGGGAGATACCGGGGAGCTGTTTTTT
CDR3: CASRQGDTGELFF

D: .
V: TRBV4-2
size: .
J: TRBJ1-6
DNA: TGTGCCAGCAGCCAAGATGGACCCGAGGGTGTCAATTCACCCCTCCACTTT
CDR3: CASSQDGPEGVNSPLHF

D: .
V: TRBV7-9
size: .
J: TRBJ2-1
DNA: TGTGCCGGTGGGTACCGGGGCTCCTACAATGAGCAGTTCTTC
CDR3: CAGGYRGSYNEQFF

D: .
V: TRBV7-3
size: .
J: TRBJ2-5
DNA: TGTGCCAGCAGCTTAACGCTAACAGGGGAGACCCAGTACTTC
CDR3: CASSLTLTGETQYF

D: TRBD2
V: TRBV4-1
size: .
J: TRBJ2-7
DNA: TGCGCCAGCAGCCAAGCGGCGGGGGTAACCTACGAGCAGTACTTC
CDR3: CASSQAAGVTYEQYF

D: .
V: TRBV5-5
size: .
J: TRBJ1-1
DNA: TGTGCCAGCAGCCCACCGACAGTCACTGAAGCTTTCTTT
CDR3: CASSPPTVTEAFF

D: .
V: TRBV29-1
size: .
J: TRBJ2-1
DNA: TGCAGCGTTGAACCAGGGGCTAATGAGCAGTTCTTC
CDR3: CSVEPGANEQFF

D: .
V: TRBV19
size: .
J: TRBJ2-7
DNA: TGTGCCAGTAGTATCGGTACGCGGGGAGCCGCCTACGAGCAGTACTTC
CDR3: CASSIGTRGAAYEQYF

D: .
V: TRBV18
size: .
J: TRBJ1-5
DNA: TGTGCCAGCTCACTCTCCGCGGGGAGCAATCAGCCCCAGCATTTT
CDR3: CASSLSAGSNQPQHF

D: TRBD2
V: TRBV6-1
size: .
J: TRBJ2-1
DNA: TGTGCCAGCAGTGAAGCGATAAGCGGGGGGGCTGGTGAGCAGTTCTTC
CDR3: CASSEAISGGAGEQFF

D: TRBD1
V: TRBV10-3
size: once
J: TRBJ1-2
DNA: TGTGCCATCAGCGGCGGACAGGGAGCCTATGGCTACACCTTC
CDR3: CAISGGQGAYGYTF

D: .
V: TRBV7-2
size: .
J: TRBJ1-1
DNA: TGTGCCAGCAGCTTAGAGGTCAGGTACACTGAAGCTTTCTTT
CDR3: CASSLEVRYTEAFF

D: .
V: TRBV7-9
size: .
J: TRBJ2-7
DNA: TGTGCCAGCAGCTTACCGGGAAGGTACGAGGAGCAGTACTTC
CDR3: CASSLPGRYEEQYF

D: .
V: TRBV20-1
size: .
J: TRBJ2-5
DNA: TGCAGTGCTTCCGGGGAGACCCAGTACTTC
CDR3: CSASGETQYF

D: .
V: TRBV5-6
size: once
J: TRBJ1-1
DNA: TGTGCCAGCGGTGCCATTCGGGGAGACACTGAAGCTTTCTTT
CDR3: CASGAIRGDTEAFF

D: .
V: TRBV28
size: .
J: TRBJ1-5
DNA: TGTGCCAGCAGTTGGGGGAGGACCCCGCAGCACAATCAGCCCCAGCATTTT
CDR3: CASSWGRTPQHNQPQHF

D: TRBD1
V: TRBV6-1
size: .
J: TRBJ1-2
DNA: TGTGCCAGCAGTGAGGAGACAGGGGGCTATGGCTACACCTTC
CDR3: CASSEETGGYGYTF

D: .
V: TRBV6-6
size: .
J: TRBJ2-7
DNA: TGTGCCAGCACCCCCCGGGTCGGAAGCTCCTACGAGCAGTACTTC
CDR3: CASTPRVGSSYEQYF

D: .
V: TRBV28
size: .
J: TRBJ1-2
DNA: TGTGCCAGCAGGACAATAGCTAACTATGGCTACACCTTC
CDR3: CASRTIANYGYTF

D: .
V: TRBV10-3
size: .
J: TRBJ1-1
DNA: TGTGCCATCAGTGAGTCCGGGCAGGGATGGGAAGCTTTCTTT
CDR3: CAISESGQGWEAFF

D: TRBD2
V: TRBV6-5
size: few
J: TRBJ2-3
DNA: TGTGCCAGCAGGGGGACTAGCGGATACACAGATACGCAGTATTTT
CDR3: CASRGTSGYTDTQYF

D: TRBD1
V: TRBV27
size: .
J: TRBJ1-6
DNA: TGTGCCAGCAGTTATGGGACAGTCTCACCCCTCCACTTT
CDR3: CASSYGTVSPLHF

D: .
V: TRBV7-2
size: .
J: TRBJ2-3
DNA: TGTGCCAGCAGCTTCTCGGCAGGGGGCACAGATACGCAGTATTTT
CDR3: CASSFSAGGTDTQYF